This T cell receptor (beta chain) was sequenced for a study of cytomegalovirus exposure and HLA in healthy donors. PCR used 60 Vbeta primers and 13 Jbeta primers. Only in-frame clones appear in the TCRdb table, and some are missing; sequencing was by immunoSEQ multiplex PCR. The sample comprises approximately 95,000 clones, 81% of which are singletons, and roughly 4% rests with the top ten. Germline CDR1 and CDR2: MRHNA and SNTAGT. The CDR3 totals 15 residues. V was clipped by 3 bases and J by 5 bases; unmatched bases: 0. This clone was counted a few times. Sequencing input: PBMCs. The chain recombines TRBV6-4 with TRBJ2-1; TRBD2 matches at 14 bases. The source of this sequence is a woman in her 70s in good health and CMV-seropositive. CDR3 in amino acids: CASSEGLAGDNEQFF. The CDR3 DNA is TGTGCCAGCAGTGAGGGACTAGCGGGAGACAATGAGCAGTTCTTC.